These 6 T cell receptor beta chains share one sample of origin, sequenced in a study of patients and donors after allogeneic stem cell transplantation. MiXCR, applied by TCRdb to the RT-PCR reads, yields one record per CDR3 protein. The sample carries about 960,000 distinct CDR3 sequences, roughly 17% recorded once. Sequenced input: blood, either unsorted or a sorted T cell fraction (not recorded which). The receptor set was obtained from a human donor who was either an allogeneic HSCT recipient or a stem cell or donor lymphocyte infusion donor (not recorded which). It is not recorded whose cells these are; they may come from a transplant donor.

The chain couples TRBV6-2 or TRBV6-3 to TRBJ2-1; 9 bases agree with TRBD1. Trimming cost V 4 bases and J 1 base; bases outside gene matches: 8. Germline V gene sequence: CDR1 MNHEY, CDR2 SVGEGT. The CDR3 contains 17 residues. The DNA for the CDR3 is TGTGCCAGCAGTTTCCCACAGGGGGCAAGGTCCTACAATGAGCAGTTCTTC. It encodes CASSFPQGARSYNEQFF.

This clonotype was counted only a few times. The chain carries TRBV30 and TRBJ1-3; D gene ambiguous. Trimming took off 7 bases at V and 8 bases at J, with 12 bases between the two ends. The CDR3 totals 11 residues. Germline lookup yields CDR1 GTSNPN and CDR2 SVGIG (reference sequence). The CDR3 DNA sequence: TGTGCCTCCGGACCCCTAGACACCATATATTTT. Translating it yields CASGPLDTIYF.

In DNA, the CDR3 is TGTGCCAGCAGTTTATCGGGGAAGAGCAATCAGCCCCAGCATTTT. Its protein is CASSLSGKSNQPQHF. This chain joins TRBV27 and TRBJ1-5; D not certain. The CDR3 runs to 15 residues. Germline V gene data show CDR1 as MNHEY and CDR2 as SMNVEV (reference sequence). Trimming shortened V by 0 bases and J by 1 base, and 7 bases separated the two germline ends.

The sample holds many counts of this clonotype. The rearrangement links TRBV12-3 or TRBV12-4 to TRBJ2-1; 9 bases map to TRBD2. Losses at the gene ends were 0 bases for V and 7 bases for J; bases not matched to a gene: 19. The CDR3 is 20 amino acids. CDR3 amino acids: CASSLAQKLPGTSFWNEQFF. The CDR3 nucleotides are TGTGCCAGCAGTTTAGCGCAAAAACTCCCCGGGACTAGCTTTTGGAATGAGCAGTTCTTC.

This clonotype has just a few counts. The CDR3 reads CASSFPGGGNEQFF. For the CDR3, the DNA is TGTGCCAGCAGTTTCCCCGGGGGGGGCAATGAGCAGTTCTTC. The rearrangement uses TRBV12-3 or TRBV12-4 and TRBJ2-1, with 8 nucleotides matching TRBD2. V shed 3 bases, J shed 6 bases, and the junction held 4 bases outside the gene matches. CDR3 length: 14 amino acids.

The V call is TRBV7-9, the J call TRBJ1-1; TRBD1 matches at 7 bases. CDR1 and CDR2 from the germline V gene are SEHNR and FQNEAQ (reference sequence). This CDR3 contains 15 residues. The ends lost 4 bases at V and 5 bases at J; junction bases unmatched: 10. The CDR3 is CASSSTGVGGTEAFF. In DNA form, the CDR3 reads TGTGCCAGCAGCTCAACAGGGGTGGGGGGTACTGAAGCTTTCTTT.